This T cell receptor (beta chain) was retrieved from a study of response to subunit inactivated influenza vaccine. The junction had 13 bases not matched to a gene; V was cut back by 5 bases and J by 3 bases. Per the germline V gene, CDR1 is MNHEY and CDR2 is SVGEGT. This CDR3 has 17 amino acids. Concerning this clonotype: Antigen unknown.

The study, taken as a whole, reports: Each seasonal influenza vaccination, the authors suggested, recruits few new T cells.

From the RT-PCR reads, TCRdb called clonotypes with MiXCR, one entry per CDR3 protein. The sample carries approximately 520,000 distinct CDR3 sequences, approximately 17% recorded once. V is TRBV6-2 or TRBV6-3 and J is TRBJ1-1; 9 bases agree with TRBD1. The specimen was CD4+ T cells sorted from PBMCs, collected roughly 24 months after vaccination. The TCR sequence derives from a man in his fifties or sixties who received an inactivated influenza vaccine. CDR3 in DNA: TGTGCCAGCAGTCCGGGACAGGGATACTTAGGGTACACTGAAGCTTTCTTT. It encodes CASSPGQGYLGYTEAFF.